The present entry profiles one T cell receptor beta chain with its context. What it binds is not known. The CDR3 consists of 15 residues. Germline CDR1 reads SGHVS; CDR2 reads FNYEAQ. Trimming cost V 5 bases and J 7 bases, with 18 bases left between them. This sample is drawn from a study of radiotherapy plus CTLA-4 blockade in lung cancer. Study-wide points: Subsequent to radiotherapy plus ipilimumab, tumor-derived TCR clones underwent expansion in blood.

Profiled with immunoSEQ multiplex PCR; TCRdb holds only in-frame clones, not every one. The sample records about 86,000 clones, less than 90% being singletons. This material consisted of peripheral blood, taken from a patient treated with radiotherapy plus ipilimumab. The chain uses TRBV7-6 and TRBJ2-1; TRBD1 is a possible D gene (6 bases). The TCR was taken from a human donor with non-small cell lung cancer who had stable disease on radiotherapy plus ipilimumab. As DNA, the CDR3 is TGTGCCAGCAGCCCGACAGGATCATTAAAAAATGAGCAGTTCTTC. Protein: CASSPTGSLKNEQFF.